This T cell receptor beta chain was captured by sequencing in a study of low-dose radiotherapy and immunotherapy resistance in tumors (dated by TCRdb to between 2021 and 2023). With regard to the full study: In Cohort 1, 0.5 Gy per fraction was delivered every 2 weeks, and a total PTV dose of 6.5 Gy was prescribed. Patients in Cohort 2 were given 1 Gy per fraction every two weeks, for a total of 13 Gy across 26 weeks. Patients took aspirin 300 mg orally once daily for four cycles, starting on cycle 1 day 1. No randomization into treatment groups was done for the people taking part in the trial. Cyclophosphamide 200 mg/m2 was administered intravenously every two weeks, one day before each radiation and immunotherapy administration. Eight patients were included in the translational analysis: three from the first dose cohort and the first five from the second dose cohort. Nivolumab and ipilimumab were both given intravenously, with nivolumab at a 240 mg flat dose every two weeks and ipilimumab at 1 mg/kg every six weeks.

This clonotype has ten or more counts. Its target antigen remains unknown. No quality values exist for individual bases; no much larger clone is one base distant. The reads were generated on an Illumina HiSeq 2500. First-strand cDNA was synthesized with Superscript III and a set of TRAV- and TRBV-specific primers, covering both TCRalpha and TCRbeta chains. TCRs were amplified for 20 to 25 PCR cycles with Phusion, using a constant-region primer paired with the adapter attached to the V primers. Isolated mRNA was amplified with the MessageAmp II aRNA Amplification Kit, using a 16-hour in vitro transcription at 37°C. The Dynabeads mRNA DIRECT Purification Kit was used to isolate mRNA for TCR sequencing. Indexed Illumina adapters were added in a second roughly 26-cycle Phusion PCR, and the resulting products were purified with AMPure XP beads. On the authors' methods: Using custom Perl scripts, TCR sequences that encoded the same protein were pooled, out-of-frame sequences were dropped, and the abundance of each clonotype was calculated. Any TCR sequence supported by only a single read was excluded from analysis. Shannon entropy, Gini index, clonality, richness, and the frequency of TCRs shared between repertoires were included as repertoire metrics. TCRdb trimmed the raw reads at Q25, called clones with MiXCR and kept productive beta chains. One record per CDR3 amino acid sequence lists the most common genes and DNA. TCRdb, not the original authors, processed these V and J calls. The sample table holds nearly 60,000 distinct CDR3 sequences, of which under 30% were seen once. 6.7% of the sample goes to the ten largest clones.

From the germline V gene (reference sequence), CDR1 is SEHNR and CDR2 is FQNEAQ. Including cysteine and phenylalanine, the CDR3 has 16 amino acids. The retained sequence is limited to the CDR3, 48 bases, with the frame set at the first base. Compared with germline, V lacks 5 bases and J lacks 5 bases; bases without a gene match: 12. The sample's time point label, in plain terms: after trial treatment. In the paper's terms, the treatment or condition label means: LDRT plus nivolumab, ipilimumab, low-dose cyclophosphamide and aspirin (RACIN trial). Donors were enrolled in RACIN, a single-arm phase I dose-escalation trial combining nivolumab, ipilimumab, aspirin, low-dose cyclophosphamide and low-dose radiotherapy. Patients with advanced, TIL-negative solid tumors were considered eligible.

The origin of this receptor is a male donor with prostate cancer. The chain couples TRBV7-9 to TRBJ2-1; 7 of the junction bases match TRBD2. The material sequenced was PBMCs, taken after low-dose radiotherapy plus immunotherapy. The base sequence is TGTGCCAGCAGCCCGAACACCGGGACTAACAACAATGAGCAGTTCTTC. Translation gives CASSPNTGTNNNEQFF.